One and the same sample provided the 22 T cell receptor beta chains below, sequenced in a study of CD8 T cells in ankylosing spondylitis. TCRdb reprocessed the 5' RACE reads via MiXCR and lists one record per CDR3 protein. Of some 240,000 distinct CDR3 sequences in the sample, 18% were seen once. Sequencing used blood, either unsorted or a sorted T cell fraction (not recorded which). The receptors derive from a male donor with ankylosing spondylitis or in good health (not recorded which).

Only a few counts were recorded for this clonotype. This chain joins TRBV9 and TRBJ2-1; either TRBD1 or TRBD2 may supply D (5 bases each). The germline CDR1 and CDR2 sequences are SGDLS and YYNGEE. Deletions cut 0 bases from V and 7 bases from J, with 11 bases between. This CDR3 has 14 residues. The CDR3 reads CASSVEGRENEQFF. CDR3 nucleotide sequence: TGTGCCAGCAGCGTAGAGGGCAGGGAGAATGAGCAGTTCTTC.

This clonotype came up a few times. The CDR3 sequence is CASRKENQPQHF. In nucleotides, the CDR3 is TGTGCCAGCCGCAAAGAGAATCAGCCCCAGCATTTT. The chain carries TRBV12-3 or TRBV12-4 and TRBJ1-5; D is undetermined. The V and J ends lost 8 bases and 4 bases respectively, with 9 bases between them. The CDR3 consists of 12 residues.

A few counts support this clonotype. The chain recombines TRBV11-2 with TRBJ2-7, with D unclear. V was clipped by 1 base and J by 6 bases, with 10 bases between them. There are 13 residues in the CDR3. Germline V gives CDR1 SGHAT, CDR2 FQNNGV. CDR3 nucleotide sequence: TGTGCCAGCAGCTTAGTAAATCCCGGCGAGCAGTACTTC. The encoded protein is CASSLVNPGEQYF.

This clonotype was observed a handful of times. This chain connects TRBV11-1 to TRBJ2-5, with 7 nucleotides matching TRBD1. Germline CDR1 reads SGHAT; CDR2 reads FQDESV (reference sequence). V lost 5 bases to trimming and J lost 3 bases; unmatched junction nucleotides: 3. The CDR3 loop spans 13 amino acids. This CDR3 is CASSITGEETQYF. CDR3 nucleotides: TGTGCCAGCAGCATCACAGGGGAAGAGACCCAGTACTTC.

This clonotype occurred a few times. The chain is built from TRBV21-1 and TRBJ2-7; the D call TRBD2 from the table was never checked on the DNA. TRBV21-1 is a listed pseudogene. The CDR3 extends over 12 amino acids. The DNA of the CDR3 is TGTGCCGGCATAGCGGGATCTTACGAGCAGTACTTC. Protein: CAGIAGSYEQYF.

Many counts were recorded for this clonotype. The chain links TRBV12-3 or TRBV12-4 to TRBJ2-3, with D uncertain. This CDR3 has 14 amino acids. Trimming stripped 0 bases from V and 1 base from J, with 5 bases between. CDR3 nucleotides: TGTGCCAGCAGTTTAGCCCCGGGCACAGATACGCAGTATTTT. Protein sequence: CASSLAPGTDTQYF.

The CDR3 here is CASSLSRPNNEQFF. The CDR3 DNA is TGTGCCAGCAGTTTATCGAGGCCAAACAATGAGCAGTTCTTC. The V call is TRBV27, the J call TRBJ2-1, with D unresolved. The V end lost 0 bases, the J end lost 5 bases, and 8 bases lay between the germline ends. CDR1 and CDR2 (germline): MNHEY, SMNVEV (reference sequence). The CDR3 has 14 residues.

In this sample, this clonotype turned up a few times. The CDR3 region is CASSQEREINEQFF. DNA for the CDR3: TGCGCCAGCAGCCAAGAGAGAGAGATCAATGAGCAGTTCTTC. V is TRBV4-1 and J is TRBJ2-1; D not resolved. Germline V gives CDR1 MGHRA, CDR2 YSYEKL. Trimming removed 0 bases at V and 6 bases at J, with 9 bases between. This CDR3 is 14 amino acids long.

This clonotype was seen at least ten times. This chain connects TRBV29-1 to TRBJ2-1; D not resolved. CDR3 length: 13 amino acids. CDR1 and CDR2 from the germline V gene are SQVTM and ANQGSEA. V was clipped by 0 bases and J by 5 bases, with 8 bases between them. The CDR3 sequence: CSVEEPPDNEQFF. The CDR3 DNA reads TGCAGCGTTGAAGAGCCGCCCGACAATGAGCAGTTCTTC.

For this clonotype: At one end the junction does not follow the germline gene, possibly because of a read error. This chain joins TRBV7-2 and TRBJ2-1; D possibly corresponds to TRBD1 (6 bases). This CDR3 region has 14 residues. CDR1 and CDR2 (germline): SGHTA, FQGNSA. CDR3 residues: CASTSWGPYNDQFF. DNA of the CDR3: TGTGCCAGCACCTCCTGGGGGCCCTACAATGACCAGTTCTTC.

The chain recombines TRBV7-9 with TRBJ2-3; D might be TRBD1 or TRBD2, each matching 5 bases. The CDR3 sequence is 16 residues long. Trimming shortened V by 1 base and J by 5 bases, and 16 bases separated the two germline ends. Per the germline V gene, CDR1 is SEHNR and CDR2 is FQNEAQ (reference sequence). CDR3 DNA: TGTGCCAGCAGCTTAGACCCCGGCAGGGCGGGAGATACGCAGTATTTT. This codes for CASSLDPGRAGDTQYF.

This chain joins TRBV12-3 or TRBV12-4 and TRBJ2-6; 10 bases fit TRBD2. The CDR3 sequence is 17 residues long. With 3 bases clipped from V and 0 bases from J, the junction kept 2 bases outside the gene matches. CDR3 DNA sequence: TGTGCCAGCAGTTTTCCTAGCGGGAGCTCTGGGGCCAACGTCCTGACTTTC. Protein sequence: CASSFPSGSSGANVLTF.

In its sample, this clonotype was seen a few times. V is TRBV12-3 or TRBV12-4 and J is TRBJ2-1; D is unresolved. CDR3 size: 14 residues. Trimming stripped 5 bases from V and 6 bases from J, with 14 bases between. The CDR3, as DNA: TGTGCCAGCAGTCCCCGGACCCGGAGCAATGAGCAGTTCTTC. This codes for CASSPRTRSNEQFF.

CDR3 bases: TGTGCCAGCAGCCCTAGCTTTCGAGTAGCGGGAACCAATGAGCAGTTCTTC. Translating it yields CASSPSFRVAGTNEQFF. The chain employs TRBV7-8 and TRBJ2-1, with 8 nucleotides matching TRBD2. CDR3 length: 17 residues. Germline-derived CDR1 and CDR2 are SGHVS and FQNEAQ. Trimming at V came to 5 bases and at J to 6 bases, leaving 15 bases not matched to a gene. Filled out from reference TRBV7-8 and TRBJ2-1, the complete variable domain reads GAGVSQSPRYKVAKRGQDVALRCDPISGHVSLFWYQQALGQGPEFLTYFQNEAQLDKSGLPSDRFFAERPEGSVSTLKIQRTQQEDSAVYLCASSPSFRVAGTNEQFFGPGTRLTVL.

This clonotype was found a few times. V and J are TRBV20-1 and TRBJ1-1; TRBD1 might be the D (6 bases). The germline V gene has CDR1 DFQATT and CDR2 SNEGSKA (reference sequence). V was pared by 3 bases and J by 7 bases, with 15 bases between. This CDR3 has 13 residues. For the CDR3, the DNA is TGCAGTGCTAGTGTGGGACAATCGAATGAAGCTTTCTTT. Protein: CSASVGQSNEAFF.

The chain couples TRBV27 to TRBJ2-5; 11 bases line up with TRBD1. Germline V gene lookup returns CDR1 MNHEY and CDR2 SMNVEV (reference sequence). After removal of 6 bases from V and 1 base from J, the junction contained 4 bases not matched to a gene. This CDR3 region has 15 residues. CDR3 nucleotide sequence: TGTGCCAGCAGCCGGGGGACAGGGGGCCAAGAGACCCAGTACTTC. Encoded protein: CASSRGTGGQETQYF.

This clonotype was picked up a small number of times. The chain uses TRBV28 and TRBJ2-5, with D possibly TRBD2 on 5 matching bases. V lost 2 bases, J lost 5 bases, and 15 bases lay in between. Germline V gene sequence: CDR1 MDHEN, CDR2 SYDVKM. CDR3 size: 15 residues. The CDR3 loop reads CASSLGLGTGETQYF. Written as DNA, the CDR3 is TGTGCCAGCAGTTTAGGTCTGGGCACGGGGGAGACCCAGTACTTC.

This clonotype was seen a few times. This rearrangement joins TRBV9 to TRBJ2-7; tentative D call: TRBD2 (6 bases). CDR1 and CDR2 from the germline V gene are SGDLS and YYNGEE. The CDR3 is 14 amino acids. Deletions cut 0 bases from V and 6 bases from J, with 13 bases between. CDR3 residues: CASSVEGGVGEQYF. In nucleotides, the CDR3 is TGTGCCAGCAGCGTAGAAGGCGGGGTTGGCGAGCAGTACTTC.

V gene TRBV6-1 combines with J gene TRBJ2-2; TRBD2 matches at 10 bases. Germline V gene data show CDR1 as MNHNS and CDR2 as SASEGT. V trimming: 5 bases; J trimming: 5 bases; junction bases outside the gene matches: 5. This CDR3 is built from 15 residues. The CDR3 is CASSLAGVGTGELFF. CDR3 bases: TGTGCCAGCAGTCTAGCGGGAGTTGGTACCGGGGAGCTGTTTTTT.

This clonotype was seen a few times. The CDR3 protein is CASRPDRGSNTGELFF. The CDR3 nucleotides are TGTGCCAGCAGACCCGACAGGGGCTCGAACACCGGGGAGCTGTTTTTT. The chain combines TRBV12-3 or TRBV12-4 with TRBJ2-2, with 8 positions matching TRBD1. CDR3 length equals 16 residues. V lost 6 bases and J lost 0; bases outside the gene matches: 6.

The chain combines TRBV6-2 or TRBV6-3 with TRBJ2-7; D unresolved. CDR3 size: 13 residues. Germline V gene lookup returns CDR1 MNHEY and CDR2 SVGEGT. Between the trimmed V and J ends, which lost 6 bases and 3 bases, there was a span of 12 bases. CDR3 loop: CASSLTDGYEQYF. In nucleotides, the CDR3 is TGTGCCAGCAGCCTTACCGACGGCTACGAGCAGTACTTC.

This clonotype was counted ten times or more. The rearrangement links TRBV6-5 to TRBJ1-1; D is uncertain. V was trimmed by 4 bases and J by 1 base, leaving 13 bases between them. Germline assignment: CDR1 MNHEY and CDR2 SVGAGI. CDR3 length: 15 residues. The CDR3 DNA sequence: TGTGCCAGCAGTTCTATCCGCGGCTCGAACACTGAAGCTTTCTTT. Translating gives CASSSIRGSNTEAFF.